This T cell receptor beta chain was obtained from a study of blood T cells in healthy people across ages. There are a few counts of this clonotype. Sample-barcoded 5' priming and a J-beta primer mix drove a second PCR of roughly 6 to 12 cycles. One entry per CDR3 protein, called by TCRdb with MiXCR from the 5' RACE reads. The table records about 930,000 distinct CDR3 sequences, roughly 28% of them present only once. The CDR3 is 13 residues long. Germline CDR1 and CDR2: SGHRS and YFSETQ. Between the trimmed V and J ends, which lost 7 bases and 4 bases, there was a span of 14 bases. These data are also associated with another study on T cells of mothers and their children.

The sample taken for sequencing was blood. The chain is built from TRBV5-1 and TRBJ1-1; D is possibly TRBD1 (5 bases). The receptor comes from a woman in her thirties or forties in good health. For the CDR3, the DNA is TGCGCCAGCGGAGAAGCAGGGATCACTGAAGCTTTCTTT. As protein: CASGEAGITEAFF.